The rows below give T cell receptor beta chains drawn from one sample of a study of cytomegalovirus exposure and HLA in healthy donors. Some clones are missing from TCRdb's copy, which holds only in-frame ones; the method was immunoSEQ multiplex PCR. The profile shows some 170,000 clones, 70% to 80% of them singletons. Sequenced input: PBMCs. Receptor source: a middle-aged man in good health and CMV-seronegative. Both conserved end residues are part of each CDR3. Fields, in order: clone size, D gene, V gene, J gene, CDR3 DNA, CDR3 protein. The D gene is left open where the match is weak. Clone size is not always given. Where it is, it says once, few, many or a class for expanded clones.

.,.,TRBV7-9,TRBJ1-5,TGTGCCAGCAGCTTAGCCTTAAATCAGCCCCAGCATTTT,CASSLALNQPQHF
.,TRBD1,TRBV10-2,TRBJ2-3,TGCGCCAGCAGCCTGACAGGGTGGGGAGATACGCAGTATTTT,CASSLTGWGDTQYF
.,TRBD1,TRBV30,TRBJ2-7,TGTGCCGACTCCCCGGGACAGGGAGCCTACGAGCAGCACTTC,CADSPGQGAYEQHF
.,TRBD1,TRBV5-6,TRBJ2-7,TGTGCCAGCAGCTTGGAGGCGGACAGGTTTGGGTCCTACGAGCAGTACTTC,CASSLEADRFGSYEQYF
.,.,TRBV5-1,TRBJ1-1,TGCGCCAGCAGCTACGGACAGAACACTGAAGCTTTCTTT,CASSYGQNTEAFF
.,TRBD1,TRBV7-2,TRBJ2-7,TGTGCCAGCAGCTTAACAGGGGGAGCCTACGAGCAGTACTTC,CASSLTGGAYEQYF
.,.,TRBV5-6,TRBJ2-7,TGTGCCAGCAGCATTAGGGGGTACGAGCAGTACTTC,CASSIRGYEQYF
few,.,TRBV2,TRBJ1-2,TGTGCCATTTTGACACCTCCTATGGGCTACACCTTC,CAILTPPMGYTF
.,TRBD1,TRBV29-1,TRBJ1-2,TGCAGCGTGGGACAGGGGGCCTGGGGCTACACCTTC,CSVGQGAWGYTF
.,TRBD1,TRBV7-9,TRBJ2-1,TGTGCCAGCAGCCCCGAAGCGACAGGGGGCCCCTACAATGAGCAGTTCTTC,CASSPEATGGPYNEQFF
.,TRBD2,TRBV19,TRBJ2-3,TGTGCCAGTAGTACTTCGAGACTAGCGGGGCCTAGCACAGATACGCAGTATTTT,CASSTSRLAGPSTDTQYF
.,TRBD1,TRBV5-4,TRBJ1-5,TGTGCCAGCAGCCGACAGGGGGGCAATCAGCCCCAGCATTTT,CASSRQGGNQPQHF
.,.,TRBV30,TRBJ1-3,TGTGCCTGGACAGCTGGAAACACCATATATTTT,CAWTAGNTIYF
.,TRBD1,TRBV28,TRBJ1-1,TGTGCCAGCAGGTCTGCCGGGACAGGAAACACTGAAGCTTTCTTT,CASRSAGTGNTEAFF
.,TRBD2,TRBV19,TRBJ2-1,TGTGCCAGTAGCCCCGGACTAGCTCGGGATGAGCAGTTCTTC,CASSPGLARDEQFF
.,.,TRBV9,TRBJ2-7,TGTGCCAGCAGCCCCGGGATCAGAAGCTACGAGCAGTACTTC,CASSPGIRSYEQYF
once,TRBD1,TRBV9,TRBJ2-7,TGTGCCAGCAGCGTAGGAGTCTCGAACAGGGGGCAGTACGAGCAGTACTTC,CASSVGVSNRGQYEQYF
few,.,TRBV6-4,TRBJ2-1,TGTGCCAGCAGTGACCTGGCAGGTGGTGGGGAGCAGTTCTTC,CASSDLAGGGEQFF
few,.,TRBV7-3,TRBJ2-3,TGTGCCAGCAGCTTATTCGGTAGCACAGATACGCAGTATTTT,CASSLFGSTDTQYF
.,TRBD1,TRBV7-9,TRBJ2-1,TGTGCCAGCAGCCGGACAGGGAATGAGCAGTTCTTC,CASSRTGNEQFF
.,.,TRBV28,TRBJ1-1,TGTGCCCCCGGGGGGGTTAGAACTGAAGCTTTCTTT,CAPGGVRTEAFF
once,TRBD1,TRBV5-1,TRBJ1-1,TGCGCCAGCAGCTTACAGGGGGGAGGGAACACTGAAGCTTTCTTT,CASSLQGGGNTEAFF
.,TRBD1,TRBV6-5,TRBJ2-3,TGTGCCAGCAGGACCGGGACAGGGGGAACAGATACGCAGTATTTT,CASRTGTGGTDTQYF
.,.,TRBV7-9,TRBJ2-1,TGTGCCAGCAGCTTATACGGGGACAATGAGCAGTTCTTC,CASSLYGDNEQFF
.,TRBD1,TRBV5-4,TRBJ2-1,TGTGCCACCAAGACCGGGACAGCCAATGAGCAGTTCTTC,CATKTGTANEQFF
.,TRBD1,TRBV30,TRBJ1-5,TGTGCCTGGTCTGGACAGGGCACCCAGCATTTT,CAWSGQGTQHF
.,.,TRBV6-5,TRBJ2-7,TGTGCCAGCAGTTACCCTACTGGGGGCTACTCCTACGAGCAGTACTTC,CASSYPTGGYSYEQYF
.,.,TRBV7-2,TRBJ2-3,TGTGCCAGCAGCAGGACTCTGTTAGATACGCAGTATTTT,CASSRTLLDTQYF
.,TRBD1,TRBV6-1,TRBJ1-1,TGTGCCAGCAGCGAAGGGGACAGGCCTGAAGCTTTCTTT,CASSEGDRPEAFF
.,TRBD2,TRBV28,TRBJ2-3,TGTGCCAGCAGTTCGCCCGGACTAGGAAAAGATACGCAGTATTTT,CASSSPGLGKDTQYF
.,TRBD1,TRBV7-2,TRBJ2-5,TGTGCCAGCAGCAATCCGGGACAGAGAAAGACCCAGTACTTC,CASSNPGQRKTQYF
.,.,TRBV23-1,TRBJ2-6,TGCGCCAGCAGCCCCCGGCAGGCGAGCTCTGGGGCCAACGTCCTGACTTTC,CASSPRQASSGANVLTF
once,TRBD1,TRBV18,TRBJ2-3,TGTGCCAGCTCACGTGACAGGGGCCAAACAGATACGCAGTATTTT,CASSRDRGQTDTQYF
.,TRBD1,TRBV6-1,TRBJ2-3,TGTGCCAGCAGTGAAACCGGGACAGGGGCAGATACGCAGTATTTT,CASSETGTGADTQYF
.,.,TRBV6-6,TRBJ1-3,TGTGCCAGCAGAACTAATAGGGGGACCATATATTTT,CASRTNRGTIYF
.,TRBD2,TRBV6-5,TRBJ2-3,TGTGCCAGCTCCCCTCGGGGGGGAAACACAGATACGCAGTATTTT,CASSPRGGNTDTQYF
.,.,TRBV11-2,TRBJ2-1,TGTGCCAGCAGCCCCCAGACAGCCGCCTCCAATGAGCAGTTCTTC,CASSPQTAASNEQFF
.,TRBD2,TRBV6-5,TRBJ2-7,TGTGCCAGCAGTTACTCCGGCGGGGGATCCTACGAGCAGTACTTC,CASSYSGGGSYEQYF
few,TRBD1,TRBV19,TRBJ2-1,TGTGCCAGTACCAGCCAGGGGGCCGGAGACAATGAGCAGTTCTTC,CASTSQGAGDNEQFF
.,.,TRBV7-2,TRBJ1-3,TGTGCCAGCAGGACGGACAGCCACTCTGGAAACACCATATATTTT,CASRTDSHSGNTIYF
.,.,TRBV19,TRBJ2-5,TGTGCCAGTAGATCGGGCGGGGCTGAAGAGACCCAGTACTTC,CASRSGGAEETQYF